By frequency, the clone carrying this T cell receptor beta chain registers medium-sized. The CDR3 covers 18 residues. Germline V gene data show CDR1 as SEHNR and CDR2 as FQNEAQ (reference sequence). Multiplex touch-down PCR amplified TRB using TRB-A and TRB-B pools in one tube. For each CDR3 protein, TCRdb gives one entry from its re-call of the multiplex PCR reads, without DNA. This table holds 4,600 or so distinct CDR3 sequences. TRB was amplified from around 250 ng of peripheral blood genomic DNA per sample. These data originate in a study of T cell clusters in autoimmune cytopenias. This sample was shared with a second study, whose subject was T cell repertoires in aging, cancer and after chemotherapy.

The V and J genes are TRBV7-9 and TRBJ2-3; TCRdb proposes TRBD2, but this gene call is untestable without DNA. The TCR sequence derives from a human donor in good health. The specimen sequenced was peripheral blood. The CDR3 loop is CASSLVGGLAGSTDTQYF.